The 6 T cell receptor beta chains reported below all come from one sample, sequenced in a study of blood T cell repertoires in COVID-19. Assay used: immunoSEQ multiplex PCR; TCRdb lists only in-frame clones, some missing. The sample shows around 100,000 clones, around 87% of them seen only once. The sequenced sample was peripheral blood. Source of these receptors: a woman aged 25-40 years with acute or convalescent COVID-19.

By share, this clone ranks as large. The sample contains more than one DNA sequence encoding this CDR3. The CDR3 sequence: CASSLLGGGSPLHF. As DNA, the CDR3 is TGTGCCAGCAGCCTACTCGGGGGGGGTTCACCCCTCCACTTT. The chain has TRBV6-5 and TRBJ1-6; D is possibly TRBD1 (5 bases). Germline V gene data show CDR1 as MNHEY and CDR2 as SVGAGI. The CDR3 loop spans 14 amino acids. Trimming took 6 bases from V and 9 from J, leaving 15 bases between them.

CDR3 sequence: CASSYSPTGSYEQYF. The CDR3 DNA follows: TGTGCCAGCAGTTACTCCCCTACCGGGTCCTACGAGCAGTACTTC. The V gene is TRBV6-5, the J gene TRBJ2-7; the D is unclear. The germline CDR1 and CDR2 sequences are MNHEY and SVGAGI. The ends were cut back, 0 bases at V and 1 base at J, with 10 bases in the middle. This CDR3 region has 15 residues.

The chain employs TRBV2 and TRBJ1-2; 9 bases fit TRBD1. The CDR3 contains 14 residues. CDR1 is SNHLY and CDR2 is FYNNEI in the germline V gene. V trimming: 7 bases; J trimming: 8 bases; junction bases outside the gene matches: 11. Here the CDR3 DNA reads TGTGCCAGCAACCCCCGGGACAGGGTTGGCGGCTACACCTTC. This sequence encodes CASNPRDRVGGYTF. The variable domain in full, completed from reference TRBV2 and TRBJ1-2, reads EPEVTQTPSHQVTQMGQEVILRCVPISNHLYFYWYRQILGQKVEFLVSFYNNEISEKSEIFDDQFSVERPDGSNFTLKIRSTKLEDSAMYFCASNPRDRVGGYTFGSGTRLTVV.

This clone came up once. The CDR3 DNA sequence: TGTGCCAGCAGTTTGGCAGGGTCGAACACTGAAGCTTTCTTT. It specifies CASSLAGSNTEAFF. The chain uses TRBV27 and TRBJ1-1; TRBD1 is a possible D gene (5 bases). The CDR3 covers 14 residues. From germline, CDR1 is MNHEY and CDR2 SMNVEV (reference sequence). Trimming took off 3 bases at V and 1 base at J, with 9 bases between the two ends.

The J gene is TRBJ2-3, the V gene TRBV3-1 (or the pseudogene TRBV3-2), with D uncertain. V was clipped by 1 base and J by 4 bases, with 6 bases between them. CDR3 length: 13 residues. CDR1 is LGHDT and CDR2 is YNNKEL in the germline V gene (reference sequence). The CDR3 is CASSQALADTQYF. CDR3 DNA: TGTGCCAGCAGCCAAGCTCTCGCAGATACGCAGTATTTT.

The chain employs TRBV7-8 and TRBJ1-2; 7 bases are a match to TRBD1. The CDR3 spans 14 residues. CDR1 and CDR2 (germline): SGHVS, FQNEAQ. The trim removed 1 base at V and 7 bases at J, leaving 6 bases unmatched. The CDR3: CASSLVGDSSGYTF. CDR3 sequence (DNA): TGTGCCAGCAGCTTAGTTGGGGACAGTTCTGGCTACACCTTC.